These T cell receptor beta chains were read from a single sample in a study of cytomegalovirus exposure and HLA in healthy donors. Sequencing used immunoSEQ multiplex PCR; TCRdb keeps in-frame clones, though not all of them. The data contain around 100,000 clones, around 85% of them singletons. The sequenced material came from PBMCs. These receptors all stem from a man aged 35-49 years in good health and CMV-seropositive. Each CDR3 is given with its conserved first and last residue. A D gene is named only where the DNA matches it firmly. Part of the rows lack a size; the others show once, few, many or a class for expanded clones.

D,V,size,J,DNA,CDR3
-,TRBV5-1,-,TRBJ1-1,TGCGCCAGCAGCAAGCTAGGGAACACTGAAGCTTTCTTT,CASSKLGNTEAFF
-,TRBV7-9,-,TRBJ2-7,TGTGCCAGCAGCTCACCAAGACTCAGCTCCTACGAGCAGTACTTC,CASSSPRLSSYEQYF
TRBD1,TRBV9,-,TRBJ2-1,TGTGCCAGCAGCGGGACAGGGGGCATGTACAATGAGCAGTTCTTC,CASSGTGGMYNEQFF
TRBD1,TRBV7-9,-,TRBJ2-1,TGTGCCAGCAGCTTAGCATATCAACAGGGGGTCTACAATGAGCAGTTCTTC,CASSLAYQQGVYNEQFF
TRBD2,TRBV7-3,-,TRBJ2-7,TGTGCCAGCAGCATAGCGGGGGGGCCCTACGAGCAGTACTTC,CASSIAGGPYEQYF
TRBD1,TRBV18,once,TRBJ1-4,TGTGCCAGCTCACCCCGCCAGGGGGCAGGGGAAAAACTGTTTTTT,CASSPRQGAGEKLFF
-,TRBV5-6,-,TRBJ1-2,TGTGCCAGCAGCTTGAACCGGGGGTTCGGCTACACCTTC,CASSLNRGFGYTF
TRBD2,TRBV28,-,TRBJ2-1,TGTGCCAGCAGTTTATATAGCGGGCCATCCTACAATGAGCAGTTCTTC,CASSLYSGPSYNEQFF
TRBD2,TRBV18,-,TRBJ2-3,TGTGCCAGCTCACCACCGGGGCTAGCGGGGGTAGATACGCAGTATTTT,CASSPPGLAGVDTQYF
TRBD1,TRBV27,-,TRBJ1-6,TGTGCCAGCAGCACGACAGGGGCAGGGAATTCACCCCTCCACTTT,CASSTTGAGNSPLHF
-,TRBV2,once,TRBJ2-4,TGTGCCAGCAGTGGGGAGGGGGGGACATATACTCGTAGGGACTTC,CASSGEGGTYTRRDF
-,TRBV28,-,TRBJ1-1,TGTGCCAGCAGTCGCCGAGCTGAAGCTTTCTTT,CASSRRAEAFF
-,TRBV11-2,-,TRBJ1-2,TGTGCCAGCAGCTTAGATACAGCTAACTATGGCTACACCTTC,CASSLDTANYGYTF
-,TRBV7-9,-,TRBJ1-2,TGTGCCAGCAGCTTAGGAGGGACTAGATATGGCTACACCTTC,CASSLGGTRYGYTF
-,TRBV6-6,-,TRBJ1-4,TGTGCCAGCAGGCAGGGTGCGCGGGAAAAACTGTTTTTT,CASRQGAREKLFF
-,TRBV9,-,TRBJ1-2,TGTGCCAGCAGCGTTGACGCGCGGGCTAACTATGGCTACACCTTC,CASSVDARANYGYTF
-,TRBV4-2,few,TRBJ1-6,TGTGCCAGCAGCCAAGATCTGCAGGGGAACTCACCCCTCCACTTT,CASSQDLQGNSPLHF
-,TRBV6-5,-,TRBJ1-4,TGTGCCAGCAGAAAGACTATTACTAATGAAAAACTGTTTTTT,CASRKTITNEKLFF
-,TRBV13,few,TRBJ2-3,TGTGCCAGCAGCCCCCGAGGATTGTCCCACCCAGATACGCAGTATTTT,CASSPRGLSHPDTQYF
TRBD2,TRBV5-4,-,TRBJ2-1,TGTGCCAGCACCCAGGGCGGGACTAGTATCAATGAGCAGTTCTTC,CASTQGGTSINEQFF
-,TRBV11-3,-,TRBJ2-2,TGTGCCAGCAGCCAGTCCGGGGACTCCGGGGAGCTGTTTTTT,CASSQSGDSGELFF
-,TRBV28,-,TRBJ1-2,TGTGCCAGCAGTTTATTCATCTTGGGGGAGGGCTCTTCCTTTAACTATGGCTACACCTTC,CASSLFILGEGSSFNYGYTF
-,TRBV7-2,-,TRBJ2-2,TGTGCCAGCAGCTTAGCCGGTACGAACACCGGGGAGCTGTTTTTT,CASSLAGTNTGELFF
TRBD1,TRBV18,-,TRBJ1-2,TGTGCCAGCTCAAGATCGGGACAGGGCGGTCGAGATGGCTACACCTTC,CASSRSGQGGRDGYTF
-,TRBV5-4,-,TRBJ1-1,TGTGCCAGCAGCTTGGACAGGGTAGGGACTGAAGCTTTCTTT,CASSLDRVGTEAFF
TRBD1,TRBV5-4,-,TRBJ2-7,TGTGCCAGCAGCTTGGGGACAGGCCCAACCTCCTACGAGCAGTACTTC,CASSLGTGPTSYEQYF
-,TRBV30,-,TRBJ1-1,TGTGCCTGGGCCAGGAACATGAACACTGAAGCTTTCTTT,CAWARNMNTEAFF
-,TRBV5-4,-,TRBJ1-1,TGTGCCAGCAGCGTAGGGGTGCACACTGAAGCTTTCTTT,CASSVGVHTEAFF
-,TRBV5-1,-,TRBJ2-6,TGCGCCAGCAGCTTTTCAGGAAACTCTGGGGCCAACGTCCTGACTTTC,CASSFSGNSGANVLTF
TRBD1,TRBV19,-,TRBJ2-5,TGTGCCAGTAGTATGGGACAGCGAGCTTTAGGAGAGACCCAGTACTTC,CASSMGQRALGETQYF
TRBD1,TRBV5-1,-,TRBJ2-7,TGCGCCAGCAGCTTAGGGGGCACGGACGAGCAGTACTTC,CASSLGGTDEQYF
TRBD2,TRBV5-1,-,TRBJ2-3,TGCGCCAGCAGCTTAAGCGGGAGGGCTGGCACAGATACGCAGTATTTT,CASSLSGRAGTDTQYF
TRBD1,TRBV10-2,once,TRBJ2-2,TGCGCCAGCAGACCGGACAGGTCATACACCGGGGAGCTGTTTTTT,CASRPDRSYTGELFF
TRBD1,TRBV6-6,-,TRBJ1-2,TGTGCCAGCACCAAACAGGGGGCTAACTATGGCTACACCTTC,CASTKQGANYGYTF
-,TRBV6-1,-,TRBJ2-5,TGTGCCAGCAGTGAAGAAGGCGGTAAAGAGACCCAGTACTTC,CASSEEGGKETQYF
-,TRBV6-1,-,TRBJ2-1,TGTGCCAGCGAGCGGGACAATCCAAATGAGCAGTTCTTC,CASERDNPNEQFF
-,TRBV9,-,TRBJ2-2,TGTGCCAGCAGGGTGGGACTTGCGAACACCGGGGAGCTGTTTTTT,CASRVGLANTGELFF
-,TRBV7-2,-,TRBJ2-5,TGTGCCAGCAGCCCCTATGGACAGCAAGAGACCCAGTACTTC,CASSPYGQQETQYF
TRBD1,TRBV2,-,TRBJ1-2,TGTGCCAGCAGTTACGTGGGACAGTTTAACTATGGCTACACCTTC,CASSYVGQFNYGYTF
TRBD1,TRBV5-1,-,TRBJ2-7,TGCGCCAGCAGCTGGACAGGGGGCCACGAGCAGTACTTC,CASSWTGGHEQYF
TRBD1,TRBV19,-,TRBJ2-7,TGTGCCAGTAGATCCGGGACAGGGGTCTACGAGCAGTACTTC,CASRSGTGVYEQYF
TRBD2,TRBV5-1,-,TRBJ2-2,TGCGCCAGCAGCGCTAAAGCGGGAGCCACGGGAACCGGGGAGCTGTTTTTT,CASSAKAGATGTGELFF
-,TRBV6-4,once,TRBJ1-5,TGTGCCAGCAGTGAGGTGGCAGGGAGGAATCAGCCCCAGCATTTT,CASSEVAGRNQPQHF
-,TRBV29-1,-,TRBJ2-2,TGCAGCGTTCGAGGAGGGCGCGACACCGGGGAGCTGTTTTTT,CSVRGGRDTGELFF
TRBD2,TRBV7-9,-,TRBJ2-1,TGTGCCAGCAGCGTAGCCCTAGCGGGAGGGCGAGATGAGCAGTTCTTC,CASSVALAGGRDEQFF
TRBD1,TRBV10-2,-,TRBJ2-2,TGCGCCAGCAGCCTAGGACAGGGGGCGTCCGGGGAGCTGTTTTTT,CASSLGQGASGELFF
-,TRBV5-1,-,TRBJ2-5,TGCGCCAGCAGCTTGGGAAATACCAGGGTGGGAGAGACCCAGTACTTC,CASSLGNTRVGETQYF
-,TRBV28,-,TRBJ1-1,TGTGCCAGCAGCCTCGACAGAGGCCGAGAGAACACTGAAGCTTTCTTT,CASSLDRGRENTEAFF
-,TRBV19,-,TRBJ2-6,TGTGCCAGTAGTATCGGGAGCTCTGGGGCCAACGTCCTGACTTTC,CASSIGSSGANVLTF
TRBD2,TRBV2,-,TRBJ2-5,TGTGCCAGCGGGCTAGCGGGGGCCTTGGAGACCCAGTACTTC,CASGLAGALETQYF
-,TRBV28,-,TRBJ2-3,TGTGCCAGCAGTATCATAGTTAGCACAGATACGCAGTATTTT,CASSIIVSTDTQYF
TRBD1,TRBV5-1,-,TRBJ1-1,TGCGCCAGCAGCGCGGGGGACAGGGGGAACACTGAAGCTTTCTTT,CASSAGDRGNTEAFF
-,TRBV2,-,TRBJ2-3,TGTGCCAGCAGTGAACGGTGGGCAGGAGATACGCAGTATTTT,CASSERWAGDTQYF
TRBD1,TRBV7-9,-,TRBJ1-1,TGTGCCAGCAGCTTAGCGGTGGGACAGGGGATTGAAGCTTTCTTT,CASSLAVGQGIEAFF
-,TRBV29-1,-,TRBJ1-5,TGCAGCATCGCATCAGGGGTAGGTCAGCCCCAGCATTTT,CSIASGVGQPQHF
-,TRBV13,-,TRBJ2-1,TGTGCCAGCAGCTCCGGGACTCCGAGAAACTACAATGAGCAGTTCTTC,CASSSGTPRNYNEQFF